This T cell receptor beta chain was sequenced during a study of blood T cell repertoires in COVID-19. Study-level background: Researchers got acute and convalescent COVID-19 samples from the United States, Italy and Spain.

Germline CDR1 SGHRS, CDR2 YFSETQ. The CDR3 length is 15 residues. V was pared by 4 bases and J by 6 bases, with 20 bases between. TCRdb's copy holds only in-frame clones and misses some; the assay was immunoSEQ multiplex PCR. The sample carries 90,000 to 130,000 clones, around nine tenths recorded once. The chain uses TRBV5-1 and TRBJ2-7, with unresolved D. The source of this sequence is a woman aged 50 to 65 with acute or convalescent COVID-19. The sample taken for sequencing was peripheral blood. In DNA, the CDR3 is TGCGCCAGCAGCCGAGCCTCCCCCCAGGCAATCGAGCAGTACTTC. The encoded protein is CASSRASPQAIEQYF.